The next 5 T cell receptor beta chains were all read from a single sample in a study of cytomegalovirus exposure and HLA in healthy donors. The repertoire was sequenced with immunoSEQ multiplex PCR; TCRdb's copy has only in-frame clones and lacks some. The sample lists 130,000 to 150,000 clones, about nine tenths occurring once. Sequenced material: PBMCs. The receptors stem from a woman between 25 and 40 years old in good health and CMV-seropositive.

The chain has TRBV19 and TRBJ1-5; D not resolved. Deletions cut 3 bases from V and 1 base from J, with 13 bases between. The V gene's germline CDR1 is LNHDA and CDR2 SQIVND (reference sequence). The CDR3 consists of 16 residues. This chain's CDR3 is CASSMSPSRSNQPQHF. CDR3 DNA sequence: TGTGCCAGTAGTATGAGTCCCTCGAGAAGCAATCAGCCCCAGCATTTT.

The chain recombines TRBV5-1 with TRBJ1-1; TRBD1 agrees at 8 bases. With 4 bases clipped from V and 4 bases from J, the junction kept 9 bases outside the gene matches. Germline V CDR1 and CDR2: SGHRS, YFSETQ. The CDR3 covers 15 residues. The CDR3 region has the DNA TGCGCCAGCAGCACGCGGACAGGGTCGGGCACTGAAGCTTTCTTT. Protein product: CASSTRTGSGTEAFF.

The chain carries TRBV5-6 and TRBJ1-2, with 7 nucleotides matching TRBD1. Trimming took 2 bases from V and 7 from J; bases not matched to a gene: 17. The length of the CDR3 is 17 residues. Germline CDR1 and CDR2: SGHDT and YYEEEE. CDR3 nucleotides: TGTGCCAGCAGCTTCCCGCCTCCGACAGGGAGCAGGGGTGGCTACACCTTC. Translation: CASSFPPPTGSRGGYTF. Combining the CDR3 with reference TRBV5-6 and TRBJ1-2 gives the whole variable domain DAGVTQSPTHLIKTRGQQVTLRCSPKSGHDTVSWYQQALGQGPQFIFQYYEEEERQRGNFPDRFSGHQFPNYSSELNVNALLLGDSALYLCASSFPPPTGSRGGYTFGSGTRLTVV.

The chain employs TRBV25-1 and TRBJ2-1, with 7 bases that match TRBD2. The CDR3 length is 16 residues. CDR1 is MGHDK, CDR2 SYGVNS, per germline. V was clipped by 4 bases and J by 2 bases; unmatched bases: 8. The CDR3, as DNA: TGTGCCAGCAGTGCAGATAGTGCGGGGGCCTACAATGAGCAGTTCTTC. Amino acids: CASSADSAGAYNEQFF.

The chain employs TRBV28 and TRBJ1-2; D may be TRBD1 (5 bases). The CDR3 contains 15 residues. Trimming pared 3 bases from V and 6 bases from J, leaving 17 bases between. Per germline, CDR1 MDHEN and CDR2 SYDVKM. The CDR3 sequence: CASSFFGGTIDGYTF. CDR3 DNA sequence: TGTGCCAGCAGTTTTTTTGGCGGGACGATTGATGGCTACACCTTC.